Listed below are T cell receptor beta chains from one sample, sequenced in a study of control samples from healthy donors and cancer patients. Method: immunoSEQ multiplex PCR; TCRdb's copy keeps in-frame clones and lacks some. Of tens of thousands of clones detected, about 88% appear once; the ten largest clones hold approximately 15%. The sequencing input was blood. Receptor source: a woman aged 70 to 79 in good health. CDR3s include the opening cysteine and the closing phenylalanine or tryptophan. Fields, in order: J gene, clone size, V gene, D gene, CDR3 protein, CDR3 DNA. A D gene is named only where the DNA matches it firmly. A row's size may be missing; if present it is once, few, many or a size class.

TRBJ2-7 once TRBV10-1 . CASSDKFYEQYF TGCGCCAGCAGTGACAAGTTCTACGAGCAGTACTTC
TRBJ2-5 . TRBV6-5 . CASTLAKGTQYF TGTGCCAGCACCCTTGCCAAGGGGACCCAGTACTTC
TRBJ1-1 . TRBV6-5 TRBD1 CASSSGTANTEAFF TGTGCCAGCAGCTCCGGGACAGCGAACACTGAAGCTTTCTTT
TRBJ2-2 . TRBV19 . CASSRDGRAQTGELFF TGTGCCAGTAGTAGAGACGGTAGAGCCCAAACCGGGGAGCTGTTTTTT
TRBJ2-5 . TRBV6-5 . CASSYLTGVETQYF TGTGCCAGCAGTTACTTGACTGGGGTGGAGACCCAGTACTTC
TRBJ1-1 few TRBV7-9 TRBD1 CASSSYRTGNAEAFF TGTGCCAGCAGCTCTTATCGGACAGGGAACGCTGAAGCTTTCTTT
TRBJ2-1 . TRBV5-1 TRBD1 CASSLEGAEYNEQFF TGCGCCAGCAGCTTGGAGGGGGCTGAGTACAATGAGCAGTTCTTC
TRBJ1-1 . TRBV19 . CASSPTGNTEAFF TGTGCCAGTAGTCCGACGGGGAACACTGAAGCTTTCTTT
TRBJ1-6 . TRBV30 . CAWSGGGFSPLHF TGTGCCTGGAGCGGCGGGGGATTCTCACCCCTCCACTTT
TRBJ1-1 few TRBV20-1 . CSAFPGTWAFF TGCAGTGCTTTTCCAGGGACATGGGCTTTCTTT
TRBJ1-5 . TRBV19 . CASRPRGEGNQPQHF TGTGCCAGTAGACCCAGAGGTGAAGGCAATCAGCCCCAGCATTTT
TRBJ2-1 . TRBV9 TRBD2 CASSSSGDSYNEQFF TGTGCCAGCAGCTCTAGCGGGGATTCTTACAATGAGCAGTTCTTC
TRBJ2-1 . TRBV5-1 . CASSLGARNNEQFF TGCGCCAGCAGCTTGGGGGCTCGTAACAATGAGCAGTTCTTC
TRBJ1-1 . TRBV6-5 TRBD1 CASRRVQGSNTEAFF TGTGCCAGCAGGAGAGTACAGGGGAGCAACACTGAAGCTTTCTTT
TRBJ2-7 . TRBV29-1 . CSVGGPTSYEQYF TGCAGCGTTGGGGGCCCTACCTCCTACGAGCAGTACTTC
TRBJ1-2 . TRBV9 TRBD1 CASSVGQEVGYGYTF TGTGCCAGCAGCGTCGGACAGGAAGTTGGCTATGGCTACACCTTC
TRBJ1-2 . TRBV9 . CASSDRPDIASRGYTF TGTGCCAGCAGCGACCGGCCGGACATCGCGAGTAGAGGCTACACCTTC
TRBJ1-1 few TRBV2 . CASRTLNTEAFF TGTGCCAGCAGGACATTGAACACTGAAGCTTTCTTT
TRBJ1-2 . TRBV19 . CASSPNPLRNYGYTF TGTGCCAGTAGCCCAAATCCCCTCCGGAACTATGGCTACACCTTC
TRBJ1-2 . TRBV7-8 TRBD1 CASSSYRGYGYTF TGTGCCAGCAGCTCTTACAGGGGCTATGGCTACACCTTC
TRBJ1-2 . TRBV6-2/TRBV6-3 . CASSYSERPSNYGYTF TGTGCCAGCAGTTACTCGGAGCGACCATCTAACTATGGCTACACCTTC
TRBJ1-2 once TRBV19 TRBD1 CASSIDTGARYGYTF TGTGCCAGTAGTATAGATACAGGGGCTCGCTATGGCTACACCTTC
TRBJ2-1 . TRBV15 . CATSSEAGTYNEQFF TGTGCCACCAGCAGTGAGGCGGGCACGTACAATGAGCAGTTCTTC
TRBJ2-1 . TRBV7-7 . CASSFSLVYNEQFF TGTGCTAGCAGCTTTTCATTGGTGTACAATGAGCAGTTCTTC
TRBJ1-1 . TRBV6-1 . CASSELSTEAFF TGTGCCAGCAGTGAACTTTCCACCGAAGCTTTCTTT
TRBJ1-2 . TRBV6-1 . CASSEVRVSNYGYTF TGTGCCAGCAGTGAAGTGAGGGTTTCTAACTATGGCTACACCTTC
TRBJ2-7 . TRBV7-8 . CASRGLSAYEQYF TGTGCCAGCAGGGGGCTGTCCGCCTACGAGCAGTACTTC
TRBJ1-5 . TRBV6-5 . CASSNPGYGKPQHF TGTGCCAGCAGTAACCCAGGGTATGGTAAGCCCCAGCATTTT
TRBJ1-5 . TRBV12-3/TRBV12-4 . CASSFGGTPDF TGTGCCAGCAGTTTCGGGGGGACTCCGGATTTT
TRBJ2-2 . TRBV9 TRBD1 CASSVRTGGAGELFF TGTGCCAGCAGCGTAAGGACAGGGGGAGCAGGGGAGCTGTTTTTT
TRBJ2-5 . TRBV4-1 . CASSQVGGGGVETQYF TGCGCCAGCAGCCAAGTCGGCGGAGGCGGGGTGGAGACCCAGTACTTC
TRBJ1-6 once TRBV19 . CASRGDTLNSPLHF TGTGCCAGTAGGGGAGACACCCTTAATTCACCCCTCCACTTT
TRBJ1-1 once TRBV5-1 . CASSPGTVNTEAFF TGCGCCAGCAGCCCCGGGACGGTGAACACTGAAGCTTTCTTT
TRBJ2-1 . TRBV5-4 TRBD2 CASSSTSGDSSYNEQFF TGTGCCAGCAGCTCGACTAGCGGGGATAGCTCCTACAATGAGCAGTTCTTC
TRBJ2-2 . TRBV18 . CASSPSQVRMGTGELFF TGTGCCAGCTCACCCTCGCAGGTCCGGATGGGCACCGGGGAGCTGTTTTTT
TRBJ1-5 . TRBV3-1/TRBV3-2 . CASSQGQGGNQPQHF TGTGCCAGCAGCCAAGGGCAGGGTGGCAATCAGCCCCAGCATTTT
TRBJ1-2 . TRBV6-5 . CASRQQTNYGYTF TGTGCCAGCAGGCAACAGACTAACTATGGCTACACCTTC
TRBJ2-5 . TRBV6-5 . CASSSSAPQETQYF TGTGCCAGCAGTTCCTCAGCTCCCCAAGAGACCCAGTACTTC
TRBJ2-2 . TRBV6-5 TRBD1 CATRDSPNTGELFF TGTGCCACCCGGGACAGCCCGAACACCGGGGAGCTGTTTTTT
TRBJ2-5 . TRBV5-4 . CASSFGPTETQYF TGTGCCAGCAGCTTCGGGCCCACAGAGACCCAGTACTTC
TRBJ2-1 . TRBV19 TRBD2 CASSTASGGVNEQFF TGTGCCAGTAGTACTGCTAGCGGGGGTGTAAATGAGCAGTTCTTC
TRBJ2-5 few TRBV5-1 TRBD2 CASSPSGEETQYF TGCGCCAGCAGCCCTAGCGGGGAAGAGACCCAGTACTTC
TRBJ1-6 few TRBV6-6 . CASSPARALENSPLHF TGTGCCAGCAGTCCAGCGAGGGCCCTAGAGAATTCACCCCTCCACTTT
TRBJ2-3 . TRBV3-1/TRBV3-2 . CASSQLYPDTQYF TGTGCCAGCAGCCAGCTTTACCCAGATACGCAGTATTTT
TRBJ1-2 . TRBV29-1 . CSVKQGTGGYTF TGCAGCGTTAAACAGGGTACGGGCGGCTACACCTTC
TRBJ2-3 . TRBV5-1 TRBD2 CASSSSSGGALDTQYF TGCGCCAGCAGCTCCTCTAGCGGGGGGGCCTTAGATACGCAGTATTTT
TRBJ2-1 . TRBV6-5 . CASSLGQLYEQFF TGTGCCAGCAGCCTCGGACAGCTTTATGAGCAGTTCTTC
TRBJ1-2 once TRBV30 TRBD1 CAWSVWDRHFYGYTF TGTGCCTGGAGTGTGTGGGACAGACATTTCTATGGCTACACCTTC
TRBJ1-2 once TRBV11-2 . CASSLRPGEGYTF TGTGCCAGCAGCCTCCGGCCAGGGGAAGGCTACACCTTC
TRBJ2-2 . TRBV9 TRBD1 CASSLGQVSPPNTGELFF TGTGCCAGCAGCCTTGGACAGGTGAGCCCCCCCAACACCGGGGAGCTGTTTTTT
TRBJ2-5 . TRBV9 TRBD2 CASSASPGLRGETQYF TGTGCCAGCAGCGCCTCACCGGGACTACGTGGAGAGACCCAGTACTTC
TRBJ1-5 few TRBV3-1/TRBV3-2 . CASSQVGQRQPQHF TGTGCCAGCAGCCAAGTAGGACAGAGGCAGCCCCAGCATTTT
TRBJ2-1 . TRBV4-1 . CASSQGGTSYNEQFF TGCGCCAGCAGCCAAGGTGGGACCTCCTACAATGAGCAGTTCTTC